The 29 T cell receptor beta chains below were found in one sample sequenced in a study of blood T cell repertoires in COVID-19. Clones were read by immunoSEQ multiplex PCR, and TCRdb kept only the in-frame ones, dropping some. The data hold some 210,000 clones, with 70% to 90% observed a single time. The sample was peripheral blood. These receptors originate from a woman aged 70-85 years with active or convalescent COVID-19.

This chain links TRBV18 with TRBJ2-5; maybe TRBD1 (6 bases). The CDR3 covers 14 residues. Per germline, CDR1 KGHSH and CDR2 LQKENI. The V end was cut by 2 bases, the J end by 2 bases, with 9 bases between. The chain's CDR3 is CASSPMGAQETQYF. CDR3 coding DNA: TGTGCCAGCTCACCAATGGGGGCGCAAGAGACCCAGTACTTC. The complete variable domain, with remaining parts taken from reference TRBV18 and TRBJ2-5, reads NAGVMQNPRHLVRRRGQEARLRCSPMKGHSHVYWYRQLPEEGLKFMVYLQKENIIDESGMPKERFSAEFPKEGPSILRIQQVVRGDSAAYFCASSPMGAQETQYFGPGTRLLVL.

The rearrangement uses TRBV18 and TRBJ2-7, with 9 bases fitting TRBD2. CDR3 length: 17 residues. Germline loops: CDR1 KGHSH, CDR2 LQKENI. V gave up 0 bases and J gave up 6 bases; unmatched junction bases: 12. CDR3 sequence (DNA): TGTGCCAGCTCACCACCCCTGCGTAGCGGGAGTCTCTCCGAGCAGTACTTC. Amino acids: CASSPPLRSGSLSEQYF. The whole variable domain, filled in from reference TRBV18 and TRBJ2-7, reads NAGVMQNPRHLVRRRGQEARLRCSPMKGHSHVYWYRQLPEEGLKFMVYLQKENIIDESGMPKERFSAEFPKEGPSILRIQQVVRGDSAAYFCASSPPLRSGSLSEQYFGPGTRLTVT.

The V and J genes are TRBV24-1 and TRBJ2-3; 7 positions agree with TRBD1. Germline CDR1 reads KGHDR; CDR2 reads SFDVKD. CDR3 length: 15 residues. V lost 9 bases to trimming and J lost 0 bases; unmatched junction nucleotides: 8. The chain's CDR3 is CATATDRPSTDTQYF. DNA of the CDR3: TGTGCCACCGCGACGGACAGGCCTAGCACAGATACGCAGTATTTT.

The V and J genes are TRBV6-1 and TRBJ1-2; D uncertain. The germline V gene encodes CDR1 MNHNS and CDR2 SASEGT. This CDR3 has 18 amino acids. Trimming stripped 0 bases from V and 4 bases from J, with 21 bases between. The CDR3 DNA sequence: TGTGCCAGCAGTGAAGCTGGGTGGGCAGTTAGGATGGGCTATGGCTACACCTTC. Protein: CASSEAGWAVRMGYGYTF.

The chain carries TRBV5-6 and TRBJ2-7, with 7 bases identical to TRBD1. Germline V gene lookup returns CDR1 SGHDT and CDR2 YYEEEE. The CDR3 is made up of 16 amino acids. V lost 0 bases, J lost 2 bases, and 8 bases stayed unmatched. CDR3 DNA sequence: TGTGCCAGCAGCTTGGGCGGTACCCAGGGGGCCTACGAGCAGTACTTC. Translation: CASSLGGTQGAYEQYF.

This chain connects TRBV29-1 to TRBJ2-1; D is perhaps TRBD2 (6 bases). Per the germline V gene, CDR1 is SQVTM and CDR2 is ANQGSEA. Trimming took off 7 bases at V and 8 bases at J, with 15 bases between the two ends. The length of the CDR3 is 12 residues. The CDR3 here is CSASGGIDEQFF. The CDR3 bases are TGCAGCGCCTCTGGAGGGATCGATGAGCAGTTCTTC.

This sequence joins TRBV5-6 and TRBJ1-2; D gene uncertain. The CDR3 is 15 residues long. Germline V lookup: CDR1 SGHDT, CDR2 YYEEEE. Trimming removed 4 bases at V and 0 bases at J, with 13 bases between. The DNA for the CDR3 is TGTGCCAGCAGCCCGGACTTCTTAGCTAACTATGGCTACACCTTC. Its translation: CASSPDFLANYGYTF.

The CDR3: CASSLALGTGTDYEQYF. The CDR3 DNA follows: TGTGCCAGCAGCTTAGCCCTAGGGACAGGAACTGACTACGAGCAGTACTTC. V gene TRBV7-9 combines with J gene TRBJ2-7, with 8 positions matching TRBD1. V lost 0 bases to trimming and J lost 3 bases; unmatched junction nucleotides: 10. This CDR3 has 17 residues. Per the germline V gene, CDR1 is SEHNR and CDR2 is FQNEAQ (reference sequence).

The chain combines TRBV11-2 with TRBJ2-6; TRBD2 matches 8 bases. The CDR3 has 19 amino acids. Trimming at V came to 5 bases and at J to 0 bases, leaving 12 bases not matched to a gene. In germline, CDR1 is SGHAT, CDR2 FQNNGV. The CDR3 region is CASSPNRISGSSGANVLTF. CDR3 DNA sequence: TGTGCCAGCAGCCCGAATAGGATAAGCGGGAGCTCTGGGGCCAACGTCCTGACTTTC.

Here the CDR3 reads CASSLATSGRSAQYF. CDR3 bases: TGTGCCAGCAGCTTGGCGACTAGCGGGAGGTCGGCCCAGTACTTC. J is TRBJ2-7 and V is TRBV7-9; 13 bases match TRBD2. The CDR3 length is 15 residues. Trimming removed 3 bases from V and 10 bases from J; junction bases left unmatched: 9. The V gene's germline CDR1 is SEHNR and CDR2 FQNEAQ (reference sequence).

The CDR3, as DNA: TGCGCCAGCAGGCGAAGGACAGGGGAAACCTACGAGCAGTACTTC. Its protein is CASRRRTGETYEQYF. The chain is built from TRBV5-1 and TRBJ2-7, with TRBD1 matching 9 bases. CDR1 is SGHRS and CDR2 is YFSETQ in the germline V gene. The CDR3 is 15 residues long. With V trimmed by 5 bases and J by 2 bases, 8 bases remained unmatched.

This clone came up once. The chain recombines TRBV9 with TRBJ2-7; D not certain. V was pared by 0 bases and J by 5 bases, with 15 bases between. The germline V gene has CDR1 SGDLS and CDR2 YYNGEE. The CDR3 covers 15 residues. Written as DNA, the CDR3 is TGTGCCAGCAGCGTAGTTGCCCAAAACACTAACGAGCAGTACTTC. As protein: CASSVVAQNTNEQYF.

The chain is built from TRBV7-9 and TRBJ2-1; 7 nucleotides align to TRBD2. The CDR3 extends over 14 amino acids. J was trimmed by 5 bases and V by 2 bases; bases with no gene match: 3. Looked up from germline, CDR1 is SEHNR and CDR2 is FQNEAQ (reference sequence). CDR3 nucleotide sequence: TGTGCCAGCAGCTTACAGGGACTAAACAATGAGCAGTTCTTC. Its translation is CASSLQGLNNEQFF.

V is TRBV11-2 and J is TRBJ1-1, with unresolved D. The CDR3 length is 14 residues. V was trimmed by 4 bases and J by 10 bases, leaving 19 bases between them. CDR1 is SGHAT and CDR2 is FQNNGV in the germline V gene. CDR3 bases: TGTGCCAGCAGCTCTAGCAGGCGGCCCGGCGGAGCTTTCTTT. Residues: CASSSSRRPGGAFF.

This chain joins TRBV19 and TRBJ1-5; the match to TRBD1 covers 8 bases. V lost 1 base, J lost 3 bases, and 5 bases stayed unmatched. Germline CDR1 is LNHDA and CDR2 is SQIVND (reference sequence). The CDR3 has 16 residues. The chain's CDR3 is CASSIAPGQANQPQHF. CDR3 nucleotide sequence: TGTGCCAGTAGTATAGCTCCGGGACAGGCCAATCAGCCCCAGCATTTT.

V gene TRBV24-1 combines with J gene TRBJ1-5; maybe TRBD1 (6 bases). Germline CDR1 KGHDR, CDR2 SFDVKD. The germline V and J ends were trimmed by 4 bases and 4 bases, with 13 bases remaining between them. This CDR3 contains 15 residues. CDR3 region: CATSDSRGPNQPQHF. CDR3 sequence (DNA): TGTGCCACCAGTGACTCCAGGGGTCCGAATCAGCCCCAGCATTTT.

This clone was observed once. This chain uses TRBV11-2 with TRBJ2-1; D is ambiguous. CDR3 length: 14 amino acids. Germline V lookup: CDR1 SGHAT, CDR2 FQNNGV. The V end lost 4 bases, the J end lost 0 bases, and 7 bases lay between the germline ends. The CDR3 is CASSSLSSYNEQFF. CDR3 in DNA: TGTGCCAGCAGCTCCCTCAGCTCCTACAATGAGCAGTTCTTC.

Only one count was recorded for this clone. The chain links TRBV28 to TRBJ2-7, with TRBD2 matching 7 bases. Per the germline V gene, CDR1 is MDHEN and CDR2 is SYDVKM. The V and J ends lost 8 bases and 2 bases, in that order; junction bases with no gene match: 12. The CDR3 totals 15 residues. DNA for the CDR3: TGTGCCAGCCGGTCGCGGTCTAGCGGTACCTACGAGCAGTACTTC. Translation gives CASRSRSSGTYEQYF.

The sample holds one count of this clone. The gene calls are TRBV5-1 and TRBJ2-6; weak D call: TRBD1 (6 bases). Germline V gene lookup returns CDR1 SGHRS and CDR2 YFSETQ. This CDR3 region has 15 residues. V was cut by 3 bases and J by 3 bases, with 10 bases left in between. CDR3 DNA sequence: TGCGCCAGCAGCTACCAGGGGAATGGGGCCAACGTCCTGACTTTC. As protein: CASSYQGNGANVLTF.

The chain has TRBV5-1 and TRBJ2-1; TRBD1 agrees at 9 bases. Germline V gives CDR1 SGHRS, CDR2 YFSETQ. This CDR3 comprises 16 residues. The junction had 10 bases not matched to a gene; V was cut back by 2 bases and J by 7 bases. Here the CDR3 reads CASSFMGQGFANEQFF. The CDR3 nucleotides are TGCGCCAGCAGCTTCATGGGACAGGGATTCGCAAATGAGCAGTTCTTC.

The chain combines TRBV4-1 with TRBJ1-1; tentatively, D is TRBD1 (6 bases). Germline lookup yields CDR1 MGHRA and CDR2 YSYEKL. The CDR3 runs 16 residues. Trimming took 5 bases from V and 1 from J, leaving 17 bases between them. Here the CDR3 reads CASSGPKDRPNTEAFF. CDR3 bases: TGCGCCAGCAGCGGTCCTAAAGACAGGCCGAACACTGAAGCTTTCTTT.

The chain has TRBV11-2 and TRBJ2-3; no clear D. V gave up 6 bases and J gave up 1 base, with 8 bases separating them. Germline values: CDR1 SGHAT, CDR2 FQNNGV. The CDR3 covers 13 residues. CDR3 bases: TGTGCCAGCAGAAAAATCGGCACAGATACGCAGTATTTT. It specifies CASRKIGTDTQYF.

This clone has a single count. The V gene is TRBV3-1 (or the pseudogene TRBV3-2), the J gene TRBJ2-3, with 11 bases that match TRBD2. Losses at the gene ends were 0 bases for V and 3 bases for J; bases not matched to a gene: 5. This CDR3 contains 17 residues. Germline CDR1 and CDR2: LGHDT and YNNKEL (reference sequence). The CDR3: CASSQEYSGRETDTQYF. In DNA, the CDR3 is TGTGCCAGCAGCCAAGAGTATAGCGGGAGGGAGACAGATACGCAGTATTTT.

The chain joins TRBV19 to TRBJ2-7; D uncertain. This CDR3 has 15 amino acids. V was cut by 3 bases and J by 0 bases, with 12 bases left in between. The germline V gene encodes CDR1 LNHDA and CDR2 SQIVND (reference sequence). This CDR3 is CASSMGSFSSYEQYF. The CDR3 DNA is TGTGCCAGTAGTATGGGCAGCTTCAGCTCCTACGAGCAGTACTTC.

J is TRBJ2-7 and V is TRBV3-1 (or the pseudogene TRBV3-2); 9 bases are a match to TRBD1. CDR3 length equals 15 residues. Germline CDR1 LGHDT, CDR2 YNNKEL (reference sequence). The V segment lost 4 bases and the J segment 1 base; nucleotides outside the gene matches: 5. As DNA, the CDR3 is TGTGCCAGCAGCCGATCCGGGACAGGGTCCTACGAGCAGTACTTC. It translates to CASSRSGTGSYEQYF.

The chain combines TRBV18 with TRBJ1-6, with D unclear. The V gene lost 3 bases and the J gene lost 0 bases, with 6 bases spanning the gap. Germline lookup yields CDR1 KGHSH and CDR2 LQKENI. The CDR3 totals 15 residues. This CDR3 is CASSPGDSYNSPLHF. As DNA, the CDR3 is TGTGCCAGCTCACCCGGTGACTCCTATAATTCACCCCTCCACTTT.

Only one count was recorded for this clone. V is TRBV4-1 and J is TRBJ2-5; 11 positions agree with TRBD1. After removal of 4 bases from V and 4 bases from J, the junction contained 5 bases not matched to a gene. The CDR3 has 15 residues. Looked up from germline, CDR1 is MGHRA and CDR2 is YSYEKL. CDR3 in DNA: TGCGCCAGCAGCCGATGGACAGGGGGCTTAGAGACCCAGTACTTC. Its translation: CASSRWTGGLETQYF.

The V call is TRBV4-2, the J call TRBJ2-7; 10 bases map to TRBD2. Germline V CDR1 and CDR2: LGHNA, YNFKEQ. V was clipped by 0 bases and J by 5 bases; unmatched bases: 10. The CDR3 has 17 residues. The CDR3 region is CASSQDNGLADGDEQYF. In DNA, the CDR3 is TGTGCCAGCAGCCAAGATAACGGACTAGCGGATGGAGACGAGCAGTACTTC.

The chain combines TRBV6-5 with TRBJ2-1; TRBD2 is a possible D gene (6 bases). V dropped 10 bases and J dropped 0 bases, with 16 bases sitting between them. CDR1 MNHEY and CDR2 SVGAGI come from the germline V gene. The CDR3 sequence is 15 residues long. CDR3 residues: CATSRGRSSYNEQFF. The CDR3 DNA reads as TGTGCCACCTCCCGGGGGAGAAGCTCCTACAATGAGCAGTTCTTC.